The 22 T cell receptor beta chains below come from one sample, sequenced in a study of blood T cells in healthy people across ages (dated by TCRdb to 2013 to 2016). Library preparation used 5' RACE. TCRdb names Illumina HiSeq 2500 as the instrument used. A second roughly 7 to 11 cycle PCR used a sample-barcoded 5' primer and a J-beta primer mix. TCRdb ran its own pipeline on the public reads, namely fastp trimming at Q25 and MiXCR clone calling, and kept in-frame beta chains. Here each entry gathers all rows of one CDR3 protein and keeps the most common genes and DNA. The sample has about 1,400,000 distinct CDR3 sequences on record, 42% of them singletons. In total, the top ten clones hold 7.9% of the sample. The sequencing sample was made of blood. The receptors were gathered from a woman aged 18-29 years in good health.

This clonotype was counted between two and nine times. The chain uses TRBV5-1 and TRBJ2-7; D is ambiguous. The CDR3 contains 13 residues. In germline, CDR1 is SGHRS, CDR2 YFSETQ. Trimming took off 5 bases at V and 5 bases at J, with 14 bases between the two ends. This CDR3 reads CASSLLTRDEQYF. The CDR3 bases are TGCGCCAGCAGTCTGCTCACACGCGACGAGCAGTACTTC.

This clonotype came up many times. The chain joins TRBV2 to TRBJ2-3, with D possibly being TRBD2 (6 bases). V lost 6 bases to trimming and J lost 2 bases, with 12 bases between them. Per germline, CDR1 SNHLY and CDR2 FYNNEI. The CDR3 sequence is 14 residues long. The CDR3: CASSEWDSTDTQYF. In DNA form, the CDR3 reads TGTGCCAGCAGCGAATGGGACTCCACAGATACGCAGTATTTT.

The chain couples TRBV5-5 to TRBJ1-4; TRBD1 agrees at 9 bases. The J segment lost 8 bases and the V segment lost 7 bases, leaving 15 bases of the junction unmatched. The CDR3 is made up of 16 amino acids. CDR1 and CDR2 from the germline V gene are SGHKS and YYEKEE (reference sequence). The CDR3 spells CASGPGQGAILEKLFF. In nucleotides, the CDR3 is TGTGCCAGCGGCCCGGGACAGGGCGCGATTTTGGAAAAACTGTTTTTT.

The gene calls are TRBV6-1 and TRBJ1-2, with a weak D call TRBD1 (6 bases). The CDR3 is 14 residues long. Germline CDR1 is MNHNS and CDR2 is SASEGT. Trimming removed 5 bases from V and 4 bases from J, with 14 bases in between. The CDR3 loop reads CASSTWTESYGYTF. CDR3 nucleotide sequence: TGTGCCAGCAGTACCTGGACAGAAAGCTATGGCTACACCTTC.

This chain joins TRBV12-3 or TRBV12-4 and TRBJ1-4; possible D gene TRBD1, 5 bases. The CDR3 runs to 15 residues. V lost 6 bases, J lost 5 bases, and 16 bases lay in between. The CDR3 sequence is CASSPGRGKNEKLFF. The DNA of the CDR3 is TGTGCCAGCAGCCCAGGGCGGGGGAAAAATGAAAAACTGTTTTTT.

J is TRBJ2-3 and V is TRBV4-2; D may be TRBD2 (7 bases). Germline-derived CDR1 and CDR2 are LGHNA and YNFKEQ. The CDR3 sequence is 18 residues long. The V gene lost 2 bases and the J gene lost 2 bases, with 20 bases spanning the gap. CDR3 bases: TGTGCCAGCAGCCAAACCGGGGGGCTAGCGGCCCCCACAGATACGCAGTATTTT. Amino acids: CASSQTGGLAAPTDTQYF.

The CDR3 sequence is CASTGGALQPQHF. The CDR3 DNA reads as TGTGCCAGCACTGGGGGGGCACTCCAGCCCCAGCATTTT. The chain is built from TRBV6-5 and TRBJ1-5, with D possibly being TRBD1 (6 bases). Trimming removed 7 bases at V and 7 bases at J, with 14 bases between. The CDR3 length is 13 residues. CDR1 and CDR2 from the germline V gene are MNHEY and SVGAGI.

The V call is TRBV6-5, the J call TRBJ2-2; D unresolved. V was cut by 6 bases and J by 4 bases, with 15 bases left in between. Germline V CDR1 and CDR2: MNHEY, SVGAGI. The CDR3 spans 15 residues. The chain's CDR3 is CASSWASGGTGELFF. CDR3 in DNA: TGTGCCAGCAGCTGGGCCTCCGGTGGCACCGGGGAGCTGTTTTTT.

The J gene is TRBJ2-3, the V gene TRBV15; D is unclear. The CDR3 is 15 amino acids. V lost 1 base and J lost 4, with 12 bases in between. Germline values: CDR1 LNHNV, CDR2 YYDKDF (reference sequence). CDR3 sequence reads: CATSRVGSSADTQYF. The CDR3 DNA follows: TGTGCCACCAGCAGAGTAGGTAGCAGCGCAGATACGCAGTATTTT.

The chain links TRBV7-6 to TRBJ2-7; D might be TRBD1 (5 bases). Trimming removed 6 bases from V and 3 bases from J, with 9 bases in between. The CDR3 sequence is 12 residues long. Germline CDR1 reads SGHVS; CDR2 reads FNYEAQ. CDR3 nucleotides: TGTGCCAGCAGGCCCAGGGACTACGAGCAGTACTTC. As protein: CASRPRDYEQYF. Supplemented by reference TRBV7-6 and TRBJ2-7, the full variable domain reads GAGVSQSPRYKVTKRGQDVALRCDPISGHVSLYWYRQALGQGPEFLTYFNYEAQQDKSGLPNDRFSAERPEGSISTLTIQRTEQRDSAMYRCASRPRDYEQYFGPGTRLTVT.

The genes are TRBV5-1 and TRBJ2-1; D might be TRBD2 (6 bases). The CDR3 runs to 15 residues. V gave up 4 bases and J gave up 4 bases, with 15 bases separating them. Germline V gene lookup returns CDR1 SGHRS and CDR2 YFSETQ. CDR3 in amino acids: CASSPPVAAYNEQFF. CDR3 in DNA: TGCGCCAGCAGCCCTCCGGTAGCGGCATACAATGAGCAGTTCTTC.

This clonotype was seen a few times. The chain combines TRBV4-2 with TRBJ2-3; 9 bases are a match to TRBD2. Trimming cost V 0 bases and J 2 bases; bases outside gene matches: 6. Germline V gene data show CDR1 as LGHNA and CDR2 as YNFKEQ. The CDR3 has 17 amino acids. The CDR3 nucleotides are TGTGCCAGCAGCCAAGAAGGAACTAGCGGGCTCACAGATACGCAGTATTTT. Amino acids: CASSQEGTSGLTDTQYF.

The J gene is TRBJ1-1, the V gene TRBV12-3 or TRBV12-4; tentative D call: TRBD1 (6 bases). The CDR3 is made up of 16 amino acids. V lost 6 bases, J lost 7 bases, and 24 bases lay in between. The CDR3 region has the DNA TGTGCCAGCAGCCTCTTCCTGGGGGCTAGAGGGGGTGAAGCTTTCTTT. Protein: CASSLFLGARGGEAFF.

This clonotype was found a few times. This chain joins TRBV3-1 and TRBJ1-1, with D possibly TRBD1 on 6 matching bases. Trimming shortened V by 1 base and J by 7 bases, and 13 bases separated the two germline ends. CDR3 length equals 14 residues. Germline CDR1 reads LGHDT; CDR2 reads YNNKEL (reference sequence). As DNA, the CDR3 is TGTGCCAGCAGCCAAGCGGGGGCGCTGAGTGAAGCTTTCTTT. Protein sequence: CASSQAGALSEAFF.

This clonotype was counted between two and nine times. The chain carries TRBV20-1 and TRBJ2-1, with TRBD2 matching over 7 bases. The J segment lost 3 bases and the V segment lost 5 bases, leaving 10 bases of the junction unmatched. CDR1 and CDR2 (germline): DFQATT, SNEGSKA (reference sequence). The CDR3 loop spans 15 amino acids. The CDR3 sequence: CSAPYGLGDYNEQFF. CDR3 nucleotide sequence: TGCAGTGCTCCGTATGGACTAGGCGACTACAATGAGCAGTTCTTC.

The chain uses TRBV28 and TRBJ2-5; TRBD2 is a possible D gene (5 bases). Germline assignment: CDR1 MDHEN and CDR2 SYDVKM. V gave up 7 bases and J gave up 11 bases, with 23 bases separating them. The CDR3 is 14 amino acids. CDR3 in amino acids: CASTAPPVSDEQYF. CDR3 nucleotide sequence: TGTGCCAGCACCGCCCCCCCTGTTAGCGATGAGCAGTACTTC.

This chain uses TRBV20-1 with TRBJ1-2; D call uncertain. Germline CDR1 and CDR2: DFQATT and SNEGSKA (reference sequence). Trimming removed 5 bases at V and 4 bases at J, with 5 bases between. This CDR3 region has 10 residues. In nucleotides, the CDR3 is TGCAGTGCTTTCAGCTATGGCTACACCTTC. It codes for CSAFSYGYTF.

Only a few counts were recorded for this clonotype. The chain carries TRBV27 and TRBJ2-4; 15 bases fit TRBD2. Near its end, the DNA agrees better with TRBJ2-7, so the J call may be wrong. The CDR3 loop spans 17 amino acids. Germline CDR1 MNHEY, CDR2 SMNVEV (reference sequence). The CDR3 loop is CASSRTGTSGRWSEQYF. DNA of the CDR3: TGTGCCAGCAGTCGTACTGGGACTAGCGGGAGGTGGTCCGAGCAGTACTTC.

DNA of the CDR3: TGTGCCAGCAGCTCGCCGGACAGGGGAGACTATGGCTACACCTTC. The encoded protein is CASSSPDRGDYGYTF. This sequence joins TRBV11-1 and TRBJ1-2, with TRBD1 matching 9 bases. This CDR3 is built from 15 residues. Germline loops: CDR1 SGHAT, CDR2 FQDESV (reference sequence). The V gene end was trimmed by 4 bases and the J gene end by 3 bases; junction bases not matched to a gene: 6.

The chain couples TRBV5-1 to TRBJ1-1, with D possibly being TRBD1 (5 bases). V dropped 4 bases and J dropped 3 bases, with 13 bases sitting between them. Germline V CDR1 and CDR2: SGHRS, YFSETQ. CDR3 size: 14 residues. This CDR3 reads CASSPEPGYTEAFF. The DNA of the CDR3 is TGCGCCAGCAGCCCCGAGCCAGGGTACACTGAAGCTTTCTTT.

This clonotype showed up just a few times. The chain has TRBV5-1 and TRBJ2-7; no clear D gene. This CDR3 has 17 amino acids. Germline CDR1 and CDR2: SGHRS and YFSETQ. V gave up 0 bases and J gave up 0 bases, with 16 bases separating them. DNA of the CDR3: TGCGCCAGCAGCTTGGGGACGCACCTAGGAGACTCCTACGAGCAGTACTTC. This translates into CASSLGTHLGDSYEQYF. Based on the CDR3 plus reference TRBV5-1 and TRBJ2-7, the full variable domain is KAGVTQTPRYLIKTRGQQVTLSCSPISGHRSVSWYQQTPGQGLQFLFEYFSETQRNKGNFPGRFSGRQFSNSRSEMNVSTLELGDSALYLCASSLGTHLGDSYEQYFGPGTRLTVT.

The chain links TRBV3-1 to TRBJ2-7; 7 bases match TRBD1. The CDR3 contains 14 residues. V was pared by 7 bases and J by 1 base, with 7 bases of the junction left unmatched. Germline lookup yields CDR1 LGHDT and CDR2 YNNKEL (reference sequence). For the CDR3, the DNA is TGTGCCAGCACCCAGGGACAGATGTCCTACGAGCAGTACTTC. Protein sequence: CASTQGQMSYEQYF.